The 3 T cell receptor beta chains in this list originate from one sample, sequenced in a study of a mutant IDH1 vaccine in newly diagnosed glioma. The repertoire was sequenced with immunoSEQ multiplex PCR; TCRdb's copy has only in-frame clones and lacks some. The sample lists 25,000 or so clones, under 85% seen once, with 6% to 8.5% in the top ten. These TCRs are of unknown antigen specificity. The time point denotes: week 5, during vaccination. In every dose of vaccine, 300 ug of mutant IDH1 20-mer peptide was given alongside topical imiquimod. Sequenced here: PBMCs, sampled from a glioma patient whose treatment included an IDH1 peptide vaccine. Receptors were obtained from a man between 40 and 49 years old with glioma. Some clones in this sample may be carry-over from other donors' samples.

This clone was found a few times. The chain couples TRBV4-1 to TRBJ2-5; 9 bases map to TRBD1. J gave up 3 bases and V 4 bases, and 6 bases lay outside the gene matches. This CDR3 comprises 15 residues. CDR1 is MGHRA, CDR2 YSYEKL, per germline. CDR3 in amino acids: CASSPGQGSKETQYF. The CDR3 DNA is TGCGCCAGCAGCCCGGGACAGGGATCTAAAGAGACCCAGTACTTC.

The chain is built from TRBV5-1 and TRBJ2-1, with a possible D match to TRBD2 (6 bases). The CDR3 contains 15 residues. The germline gives CDR1 SGHRS, CDR2 YFSETQ. The V end was cut by 4 bases, the J end by 5 bases, with 16 bases between. CDR3: CASSPGGAGNNEQFF. The CDR3 DNA reads as TGCGCCAGCAGCCCCGGCGGGGCGGGTAACAATGAGCAGTTCTTC.

A single count supports this clone. V gene TRBV7-2 combines with J gene TRBJ2-2; maybe TRBD2 (7 bases). The CDR3 totals 14 residues. V was trimmed by 6 bases and J by 6 bases, leaving 14 bases between them. Germline V gene data show CDR1 as SGHTA and CDR2 as FQGNSA. CDR3 DNA: TGTGCCAGCAGAGGGGGGGCGGGCGCCGGGGAGCTGTTTTTT. This gives the protein CASRGGAGAGELFF.